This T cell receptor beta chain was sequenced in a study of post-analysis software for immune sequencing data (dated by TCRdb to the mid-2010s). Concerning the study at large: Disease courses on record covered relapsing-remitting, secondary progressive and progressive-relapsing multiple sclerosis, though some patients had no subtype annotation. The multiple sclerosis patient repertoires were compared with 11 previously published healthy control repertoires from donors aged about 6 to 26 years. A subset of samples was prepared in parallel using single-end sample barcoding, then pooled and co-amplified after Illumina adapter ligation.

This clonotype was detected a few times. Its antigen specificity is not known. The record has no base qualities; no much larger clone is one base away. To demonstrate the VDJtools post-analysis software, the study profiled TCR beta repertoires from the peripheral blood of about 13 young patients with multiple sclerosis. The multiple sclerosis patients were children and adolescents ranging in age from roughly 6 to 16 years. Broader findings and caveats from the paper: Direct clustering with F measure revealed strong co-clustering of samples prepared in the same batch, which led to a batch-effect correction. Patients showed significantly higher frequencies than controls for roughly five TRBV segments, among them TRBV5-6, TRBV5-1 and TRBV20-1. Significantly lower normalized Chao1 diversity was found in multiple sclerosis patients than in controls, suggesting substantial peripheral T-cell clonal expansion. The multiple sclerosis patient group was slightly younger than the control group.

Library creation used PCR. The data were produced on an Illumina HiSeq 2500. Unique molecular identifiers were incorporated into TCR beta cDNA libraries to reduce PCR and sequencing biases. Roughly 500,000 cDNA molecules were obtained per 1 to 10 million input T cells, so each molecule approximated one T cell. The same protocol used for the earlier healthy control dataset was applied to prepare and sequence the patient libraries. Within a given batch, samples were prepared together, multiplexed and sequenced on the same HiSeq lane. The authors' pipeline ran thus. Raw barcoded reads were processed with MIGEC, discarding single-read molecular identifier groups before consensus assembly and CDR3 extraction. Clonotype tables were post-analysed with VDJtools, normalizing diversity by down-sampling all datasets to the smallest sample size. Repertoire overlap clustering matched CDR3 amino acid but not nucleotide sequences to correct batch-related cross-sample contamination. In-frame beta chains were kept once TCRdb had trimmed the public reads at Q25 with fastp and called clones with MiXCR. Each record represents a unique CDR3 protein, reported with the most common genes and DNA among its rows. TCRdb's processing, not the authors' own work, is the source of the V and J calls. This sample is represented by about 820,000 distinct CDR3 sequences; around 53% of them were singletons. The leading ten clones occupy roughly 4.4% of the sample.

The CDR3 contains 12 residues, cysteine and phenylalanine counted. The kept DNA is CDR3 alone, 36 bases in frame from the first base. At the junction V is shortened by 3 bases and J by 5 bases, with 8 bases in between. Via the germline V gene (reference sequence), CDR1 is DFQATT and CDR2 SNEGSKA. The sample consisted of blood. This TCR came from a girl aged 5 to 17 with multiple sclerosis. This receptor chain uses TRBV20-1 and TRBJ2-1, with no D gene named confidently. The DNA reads TGCAGTGCTAGCGATATCAACAATGAGCAGTTCTTC. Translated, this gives CSASDINNEQFF.